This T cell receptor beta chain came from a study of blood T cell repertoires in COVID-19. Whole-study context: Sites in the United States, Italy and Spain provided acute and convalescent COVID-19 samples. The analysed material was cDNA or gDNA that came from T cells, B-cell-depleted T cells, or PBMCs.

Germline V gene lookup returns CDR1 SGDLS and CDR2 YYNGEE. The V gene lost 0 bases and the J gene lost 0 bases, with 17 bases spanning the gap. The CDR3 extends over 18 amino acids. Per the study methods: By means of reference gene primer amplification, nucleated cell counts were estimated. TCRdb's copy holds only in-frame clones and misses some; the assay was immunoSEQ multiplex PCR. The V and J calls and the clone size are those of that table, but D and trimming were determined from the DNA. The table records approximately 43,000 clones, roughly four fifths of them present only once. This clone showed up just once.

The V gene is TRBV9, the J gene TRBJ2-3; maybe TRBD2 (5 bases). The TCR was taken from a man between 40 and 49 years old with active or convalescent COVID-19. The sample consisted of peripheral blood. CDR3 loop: CASSVEAVYPFSTDTQYF. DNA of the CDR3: TGTGCCAGCAGCGTAGAAGCGGTGTACCCGTTTAGCACAGATACGCAGTATTTT.